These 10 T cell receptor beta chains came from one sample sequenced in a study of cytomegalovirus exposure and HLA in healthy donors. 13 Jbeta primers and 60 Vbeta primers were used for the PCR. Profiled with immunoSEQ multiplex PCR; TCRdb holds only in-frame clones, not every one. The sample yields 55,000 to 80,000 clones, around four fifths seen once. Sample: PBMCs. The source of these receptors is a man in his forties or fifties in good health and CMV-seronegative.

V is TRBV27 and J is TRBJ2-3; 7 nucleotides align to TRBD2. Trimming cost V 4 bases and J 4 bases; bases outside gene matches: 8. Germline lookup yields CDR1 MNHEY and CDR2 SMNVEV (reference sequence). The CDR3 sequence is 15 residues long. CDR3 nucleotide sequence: TGTGCCAGCAGTTCTCGGCGGGAGTTATCAGATACGCAGTATTTT. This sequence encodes CASSSRRELSDTQYF.

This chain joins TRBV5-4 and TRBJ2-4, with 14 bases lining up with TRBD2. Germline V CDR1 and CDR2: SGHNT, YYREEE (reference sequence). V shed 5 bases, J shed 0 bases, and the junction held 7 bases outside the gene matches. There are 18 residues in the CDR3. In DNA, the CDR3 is TGTGCCAGCAGTTCGGGACTAGCGGGGGCCCTAGCCAAAAACATTCAGTACTTC. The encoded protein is CASSSGLAGALAKNIQYF.

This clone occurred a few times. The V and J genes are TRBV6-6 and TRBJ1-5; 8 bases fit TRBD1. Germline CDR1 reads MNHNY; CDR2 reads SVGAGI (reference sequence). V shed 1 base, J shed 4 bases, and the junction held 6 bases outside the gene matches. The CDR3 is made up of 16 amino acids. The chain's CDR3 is CASSYFNQGANQPQHF. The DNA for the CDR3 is TGTGCCAGCAGTTACTTCAACCAGGGGGCAAATCAGCCCCAGCATTTT.

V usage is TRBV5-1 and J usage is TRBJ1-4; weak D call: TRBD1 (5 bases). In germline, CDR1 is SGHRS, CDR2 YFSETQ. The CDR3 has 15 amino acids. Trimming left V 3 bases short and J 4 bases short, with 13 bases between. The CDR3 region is CASSSPGTGNEKLFF. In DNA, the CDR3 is TGCGCCAGCAGCTCACCCGGGACTGGTAATGAAAAACTGTTTTTT.

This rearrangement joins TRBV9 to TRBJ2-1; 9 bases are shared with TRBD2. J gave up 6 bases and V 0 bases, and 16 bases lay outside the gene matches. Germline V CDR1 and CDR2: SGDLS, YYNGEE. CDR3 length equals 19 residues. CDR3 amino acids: CASSVESGAGGPRRNEQFF. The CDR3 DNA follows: TGTGCCAGCAGCGTAGAGAGTGGGGCGGGGGGGCCCCGCCGCAATGAGCAGTTCTTC. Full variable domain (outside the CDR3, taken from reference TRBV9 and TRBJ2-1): DSGVTQTPKHLITATGQRVTLRCSPRSGDLSVYWYQQSLDQGLQFLIQYYNGEERAKGNILERFSAQQFPDLHSELNLSSLELGDSALYFCASSVESGAGGPRRNEQFFGPGTRLTVL.

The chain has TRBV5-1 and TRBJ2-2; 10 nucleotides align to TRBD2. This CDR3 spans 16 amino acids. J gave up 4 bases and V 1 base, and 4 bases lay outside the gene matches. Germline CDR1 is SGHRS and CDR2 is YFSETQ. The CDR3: CASSLTSGDFTGELFF. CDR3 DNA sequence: TGCGCCAGCAGCTTGACTAGCGGGGATTTCACCGGGGAGCTGTTTTTT.

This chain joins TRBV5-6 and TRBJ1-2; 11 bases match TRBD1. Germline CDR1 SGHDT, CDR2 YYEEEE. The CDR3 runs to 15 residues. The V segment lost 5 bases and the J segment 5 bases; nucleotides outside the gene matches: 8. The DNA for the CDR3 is TGTGCCAGCAGGGCTACCGGGACAGGGGGTTATGGCTACACCTTC. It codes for CASRATGTGGYGYTF.

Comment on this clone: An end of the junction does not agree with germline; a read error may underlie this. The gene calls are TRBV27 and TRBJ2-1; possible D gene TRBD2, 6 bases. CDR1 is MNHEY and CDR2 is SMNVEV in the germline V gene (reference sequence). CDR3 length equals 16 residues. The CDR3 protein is CAGSLLSGISYNEQFF. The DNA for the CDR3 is TGTGCCGGCAGCCTCCTTAGCGGAATCTCCTACAATGAGCAGTTCTTC.

The CDR3 loop reads CASSQEGLAGSGELFF. DNA for the CDR3: TGTGCCAGCAGCCAAGAGGGACTAGCGGGGTCCGGGGAGCTGTTTTTT. The V and J genes are TRBV4-2 and TRBJ2-2; TRBD2 agrees at 13 bases. V lost 0 bases to trimming and J lost 6 bases; unmatched junction nucleotides: 1. The CDR3 runs 16 residues. CDR1 and CDR2 (germline): LGHNA, YNFKEQ.

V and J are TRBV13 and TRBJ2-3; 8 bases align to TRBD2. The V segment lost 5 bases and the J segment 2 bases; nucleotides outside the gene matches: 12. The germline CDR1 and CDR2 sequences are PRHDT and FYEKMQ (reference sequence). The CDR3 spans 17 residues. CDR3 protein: CASSAPLAGNTTDTQYF. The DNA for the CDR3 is TGTGCCAGCAGCGCCCCCCTAGCGGGCAATACCACAGATACGCAGTATTTT.